This TCR beta chain was obtained from a study of beta chain features in type 1 diabetes. General study results and limits: Among all four CD4+ subsets, Type 1 diabetes patients had TCRB CDR3s that were moderately but significantly shorter. Individuals with type 1 diabetes displayed fewer insertions and more deletions at VDJ junctions.

A CD45RO/CCR7/CD25/CD127/CD95/CD27 panel sorted naive, central memory, regulatory and stem cell-like memory CD4+ cells. Sorting produced populations that all topped 95% purity. The germline V and J ends were trimmed by 6 bases and 5 bases, with 14 bases remaining between them. The germline CDR1 and CDR2 sequences are SGHRS and YFSETQ. The CDR3 has 13 amino acids. About this clone: Its antigen remains unknown.

What was sequenced were expressed TCRB transcripts, since all of the isolated RNA had been reverse transcribed. Sequenced by immunoSEQ multiplex PCR; TCRdb stores in-frame clones only, minus some. Among approximately 280,000 clones listed, around 16% were seen once. The V gene is TRBV5-1, the J gene TRBJ2-5, with a tentative D call TRBD1 (7 bases). The sequence was obtained from a man between 18 and 35 years old with type 1 diabetes. The sample consisted of naive CD4+ T cells from blood. The chain's CDR3 is CASNPRGRETQYF. CDR3 DNA sequence: TGCGCCAGCAACCCCAGGGGGAGGGAGACCCAGTACTTC.